The present T cell receptor (beta chain) was sequenced within a study of metastatic and nonmetastatic thyroid tumors. The wider study: For malignant and benign thyroid patients, tumor or nodule tissue and blood were the sources whose repertoires were compared. Regarding the study as a whole: A significant increase in TCR beta diversity was reportedly seen in malignant thyroid tumors relative to benign nodules, in blood and tumor.

Until they underwent thyroid surgery, no patient had received any treatment. Authors' analysis steps: The authors used CDR3 differences across clinicopathological groups to build a distant-metastasis classifier for papillary thyroid cancer. With MiXCR, TCRdb reprocessed the PCR reads. For this entry, the V and J calls and clone size follow TCRdb and not the study's own pipeline. The top ten clones hold 7.8% of a sample with 30,000 to 35,000 clones, around 32% of them seen once. Germline V lookup: CDR1 SGHAT, CDR2 FQNNGV. Unmatched junction bases numbered 12, after V lost 4 bases and J lost 4 bases. The CDR3 length is 16 residues. As regards this clone: Its antigen is currently unknown.

The source is a female donor with papillary thyroid cancer or a benign thyroid nodule (not recorded which). Some clones in this sample may be carry-over from other donors' samples. Sequencing used blood. The chain couples TRBV11-2 to TRBJ2-7; 8 bases match TRBD1. The CDR3 nucleotides are TGTGCCAGCAGCTCGAACCGGGACAGGAACCCTTACGAGCAGTACTTC. As protein: CASSSNRDRNPYEQYF.